Presented here are 13 T cell receptor beta chains from one specimen sequenced in a study of HIV-infected patients and healthy controls. Follow-up blood was drawn about 14 weeks, roughly three months, after antiretroviral therapy began. No cell fractionation was done, so the repertoire covers all unsorted peripheral blood T cells. Alpha and beta constant-region primers primed reverse transcription of around 550 ng RNA. Alpha and beta chain libraries were made separately by chain-specific third strand synthesis with multiplexing indices. TCRdb passed the 5' RACE reads through MiXCR, listing each CDR3 protein once. The sample contains about 6,600 distinct CDR3 sequences, more than 9% of which appear only once. The material sequenced was blood, taken during antiretroviral therapy. Every receptor here comes from an adult with HIV infection.

This clonotype was detected a few times. The chain recombines TRBV7-9 with TRBJ2-3; 8 nucleotides line up with TRBD2. The CDR3 has 19 amino acids. Per germline, CDR1 SEHNR and CDR2 FQNEAQ (reference sequence). After removal of 4 bases from V and 0 bases from J, the junction contained 15 bases not matched to a gene. The DNA of the CDR3 is TGTGCCAGCAGCTCGAAGCCGGGACTAGTTTTGAAGAGCACAGATACGCAGTATTTT. Its translation: CASSSKPGLVLKSTDTQYF.

The table lists this clonotype with many counts. The J gene is TRBJ2-5, the V gene TRBV20-1, with TRBD1 matching 9 bases. V gave up 0 bases and J gave up 4 bases; unmatched junction bases: 6. The V gene's germline CDR1 is DFQATT and CDR2 SNEGSKA (reference sequence). The CDR3 extends over 15 amino acids. DNA of the CDR3: TGCAGTGCTAGAGATGGAGACAGGGGGGGAGAGACCCAGTACTTC. Its protein is CSARDGDRGGETQYF.

By its share, this clonotype is medium-sized. The chain couples TRBV6-5 to TRBJ1-3, with D possibly matching TRBD1 (6 bases). In germline, CDR1 is MNHEY, CDR2 SVGAGI. V lost 3 bases to trimming and J lost 0 bases, with 21 bases between them. CDR3 length: 19 amino acids. CDR3 DNA sequence: TGTGCCAGCAGTTATTCCCGGGACAAGGCTCAACCCTCTGGAAACACCATATATTTT. Translation: CASSYSRDKAQPSGNTIYF.

This clonotype showed up many times. This chain links TRBV2 with TRBJ1-4; D gene uncertain. With 4 bases removed from V and 6 bases from J, the gap between germline ends came to 6 bases. Germline V gene sequence: CDR1 SNHLY, CDR2 FYNNEI. There are 12 residues in the CDR3. The CDR3 protein is CASSVGDEKLFF. DNA of the CDR3: TGTGCCAGCAGTGTCGGAGATGAAAAACTGTTTTTT. The full variable domain, completed using reference TRBV2 and TRBJ1-4, is EPEVTQTPSHQVTQMGQEVILRCVPISNHLYFYWYRQILGQKVEFLVSFYNNEISEKSEIFDDQFSVERPDGSNFTLKIRSTKLEDSAMYFCASSVGDEKLFFGSGTQLSVL.

Points on this clonotype: A read error may explain this, as a much larger clone is one base away. V gene TRBV18 combines with J gene TRBJ2-3; 11 bases map to TRBD2. In germline, CDR1 is KGHSH, CDR2 LQKENI. V lost 9 bases and J lost 1; bases outside the gene matches: 6. This CDR3 contains 15 residues. The CDR3 DNA reads as TGTGCCAGATCCTCGGGACTAGCGGGCACAGATACGCAGTATTTT. As protein: CARSSGLAGTDTQYF.

This clonotype was seen at least ten times. The CDR3 loop reads CASSPRRGSTDTQYF. DNA of the CDR3: TGTGCCAGCAGCCCCAGGAGGGGAAGCACAGATACGCAGTATTTT. The V and J genes are TRBV7-6 and TRBJ2-3, with D maybe TRBD2 (6 bases). V dropped 5 bases and J dropped 0 bases, with 12 bases sitting between them. Germline V gene lookup returns CDR1 SGHVS and CDR2 FNYEAQ. The CDR3 extends over 15 amino acids. The entire variable domain, with the rest obtained from reference TRBV7-6 and TRBJ2-3, is as follows: GAGVSQSPRYKVTKRGQDVALRCDPISGHVSLYWYRQALGQGPEFLTYFNYEAQQDKSGLPNDRFSAERPEGSISTLTIQRTEQRDSAMYRCASSPRRGSTDTQYFGPGTRLTVL.

This clonotype was found a few times. This rearrangement joins TRBV10-3 to TRBJ1-5; 8 bases are a match to TRBD1. The CDR3 contains 14 residues. In germline, CDR1 is ENHRY, CDR2 SYGVKD. Trimming cost V 3 bases and J 8 bases; bases outside gene matches: 6. The CDR3 loop is CAISEQGGIEPQHF. The DNA for the CDR3 is TGTGCCATCAGTGAACAGGGGGGTATAGAGCCCCAGCATTTT.

This clonotype rates as medium-sized (0.01 to 0.1%). The CDR3, as DNA: TGCAGTGCTCTGGGACCGCGAACTGAAGCTTTCTTT. Translation: CSALGPRTEAFF. This chain connects TRBV20-1 to TRBJ1-1; D possibly corresponds to TRBD1 (5 bases). Germline V lookup: CDR1 DFQATT, CDR2 SNEGSKA (reference sequence). The CDR3 sequence is 12 residues long. V shed 5 bases and J shed 5 bases, with 12 bases lying between them.

Within the sample, this clonotype is medium-sized. This chain joins TRBV12-3 or TRBV12-4 and TRBJ1-1, with D hard to call. The ends were cut back, 3 bases at V and 6 bases at J, with 14 bases in the middle. The CDR3 spans 14 residues. CDR3 in amino acids: CASSFRRATPEAFF. CDR3 in DNA: TGTGCCAGCAGTTTTCGACGGGCGACCCCTGAAGCTTTCTTT.

The chain joins TRBV29-1 to TRBJ2-1, with 8 bases matching TRBD2. Trimming cost V 7 bases and J 9 bases; bases outside gene matches: 11. Germline CDR1 is SQVTM and CDR2 is ANQGSEA. The CDR3 has 13 residues. The CDR3: CSAPGGGRPEQFF. The CDR3, as DNA: TGCAGCGCCCCCGGGGGCGGGAGGCCTGAGCAGTTCTTC.

Within the sample, this clonotype is medium-sized. The genes are TRBV6-5 and TRBJ1-6; 7 bases fit TRBD1. The CDR3 is 18 residues long. The germline V gene has CDR1 MNHEY and CDR2 SVGAGI. Losses at the gene ends were 0 bases for V and 10 bases for J; bases not matched to a gene: 15. CDR3 amino acids: CASSYSYPRTGRESPLHF. CDR3 bases: TGTGCCAGCAGTTACTCCTACCCCCGGACAGGACGAGAATCACCCCTCCACTTT.

This clonotype ranks as medium-sized. This chain uses TRBV6-1 with TRBJ1-5; perhaps TRBD1 as D (5 bases). From germline, CDR1 is MNHNS and CDR2 SASEGT. Trimming left V 8 bases short and J 2 bases short, with 13 bases between. The CDR3 extends over 14 amino acids. The CDR3 DNA reads TGTGCCAGCCTAATACAGGCAGGCAATCAGCCCCAGCATTTT. Protein sequence: CASLIQAGNQPQHF.

In its sample, this clonotype ranks as large (0.1 to 1%). The CDR3 DNA reads TGTGCCAGCACCCTCGGGGGTATGAACACTGAAGCTTTCTTT. Translation gives CASTLGGMNTEAFF. This chain links TRBV5-6 with TRBJ1-1; tentatively, D is TRBD1 (5 bases). The CDR3 loop spans 14 amino acids. The V gene lost 6 bases and the J gene lost 0 bases, with 12 bases spanning the gap. Germline-derived CDR1 and CDR2 are SGHDT and YYEEEE.